Below are 18 T cell receptor beta chains sequenced from a single sample in a study of blood T cell repertoires in COVID-19. Generated by immunoSEQ multiplex PCR, the TCRdb table keeps only in-frame clones and is missing some. This sample has under 250,000 clones, with about four fifths found just once. Sequences were obtained from peripheral blood. The receptors derive from a woman in her late teens or twenties with acute or convalescent COVID-19.

The V call is TRBV6-5, the J call TRBJ1-1, with 7 positions matching TRBD1. V gave up 8 bases and J gave up 2 bases; unmatched junction bases: 11. This CDR3 has 15 amino acids. Germline V gives CDR1 MNHEY, CDR2 SVGAGI. In DNA, the CDR3 is TGTGCCAGCGCCGTCGACAGGGCTGGAAACACTGAAGCTTTCTTT. It specifies CASAVDRAGNTEAFF.

This clone was recorded only once. The chain employs TRBV12-3 or TRBV12-4 and TRBJ2-5; perhaps TRBD1 as D (6 bases). This CDR3 is built from 12 residues. Trimming cost V 5 bases and J 5 bases, with 9 bases left between them. The CDR3 sequence: CASSRGWETQYF. CDR3 DNA: TGTGCCAGCAGTAGGGGGTGGGAGACCCAGTACTTC.

The chain employs TRBV5-6 and TRBJ2-1; D is perhaps TRBD1 (5 bases). In germline, CDR1 is SGHDT, CDR2 YYEEEE. Trimming took off 5 bases at V and 2 bases at J, with 17 bases between the two ends. This CDR3 is 16 amino acids long. CDR3 sequence reads: CASSHTQGEAYNEQFF. The CDR3 nucleotides read TGTGCCAGCAGTCATACGCAGGGTGAAGCCTACAATGAGCAGTTCTTC.

The chain joins TRBV28 to TRBJ1-3; 8 positions match TRBD1. Trimming at V came to 6 bases and at J to 4 bases, leaving 2 bases not matched to a gene. The germline CDR1 and CDR2 sequences are MDHEN and SYDVKM. The CDR3 has 13 amino acids. The CDR3 DNA reads as TGTGCCAGCAGGGGGACAGGAGGAAACACCATATATTTT. Amino acids: CASRGTGGNTIYF. Supplemented by reference TRBV28 and TRBJ1-3, the full variable domain reads DVKVTQSSRYLVKRTGEKVFLECVQDMDHENMFWYRQDPGLGLRLIYFSYDVKMKEKGDIPEGYSVSREKKERFSLILESASTNQTSMYLCASRGTGGNTIYFGEGSWLTVV.

The V and J genes are TRBV19 and TRBJ1-4; a possible D gene is TRBD1 (5 bases). The V and J ends lost 1 base and 6 bases respectively, with 12 bases between them. This CDR3 spans 15 amino acids. Germline V lookup: CDR1 LNHDA, CDR2 SQIVND (reference sequence). The CDR3 region is CASSIVSTGDEKLFF. CDR3 bases: TGTGCCAGTAGTATAGTTAGTACGGGGGATGAAAAACTGTTTTTT.

This rearrangement joins TRBV6-2 or TRBV6-3 to TRBJ1-6; no reliable D call. Germline V gene lookup returns CDR1 MNHEY and CDR2 SVGEGT. Trimming shortened V by 5 bases and J by 10 bases, and 15 bases separated the two germline ends. The CDR3 extends over 14 amino acids. CDR3 DNA sequence: TGTGCCAGCAGTAGCGGTGTCCCCCGGTCACCCCTCCACTTT. Translated: CASSSGVPRSPLHF.

The CDR3 spells CASTSLVVQYNEQFF. CDR3 sequence (DNA): TGTGCCAGCACCTCACTAGTGGTCCAATACAATGAGCAGTTCTTC. The V gene is TRBV11-2, the J gene TRBJ2-1; tentative D call: TRBD2 (5 bases). The CDR3 length is 15 residues. V was cut by 7 bases and J by 4 bases, with 17 bases left in between. The germline V gene encodes CDR1 SGHAT and CDR2 FQNNGV.

The genes are TRBV21-1 and TRBJ1-2. TRBV21-1 is reported as a pseudogene. The CDR3 runs to 12 residues. The CDR3 reads CAGGRERCGYTF. The DNA for the CDR3 is TGTGCCGGGGGGAGAGAAAGGTGCGGCTACACCTTC.

This chain uses TRBV20-1 with TRBJ2-2, with D unclear. Germline V lookup: CDR1 DFQATT, CDR2 SNEGSKA (reference sequence). Deletions cut 5 bases from V and 3 bases from J, with 4 bases between. This CDR3 contains 11 residues. This CDR3 reads CSAPDTGELFF. The CDR3 DNA reads TGCAGTGCTCCCGACACCGGGGAGCTGTTTTTT.

The chain employs TRBV27 and TRBJ2-3, with TRBD2 matching 8 bases. The CDR3 spans 15 residues. Per the germline V gene, CDR1 is MNHEY and CDR2 is SMNVEV (reference sequence). J gave up 3 bases and V 5 bases, and 7 bases lay outside the gene matches. The CDR3 DNA reads as TGTGCCAGCAGTCAATCGGCTAGCGGGACAGATACGCAGTATTTT. This encodes CASSQSASGTDTQYF.

This clone was counted once. The CDR3 bases are TGTGCCAGCAGCCCGACTAGCGGGCCCTACGAGCAGTACTTC. It translates to CASSPTSGPYEQYF. V and J are TRBV3-1 (or the pseudogene TRBV3-2) and TRBJ2-7; 10 bases fit TRBD2. The CDR3 is 14 amino acids. The J segment lost 2 bases and the V segment lost 4 bases, leaving 2 bases of the junction unmatched. Looked up from germline, CDR1 is LGHDT and CDR2 is YNNKEL (reference sequence).

This rearrangement joins TRBV9 to TRBJ1-3; maybe TRBD1 (6 bases). CDR1 and CDR2 from the germline V gene are SGDLS and YYNGEE. The CDR3 has 16 residues. Trimming removed 3 bases at V and 6 bases at J, with 19 bases between. CDR3 protein: CASSGPPGQPKNTIYF. CDR3 DNA sequence: TGTGCCAGCAGCGGACCTCCGGGACAACCAAAAAACACCATATATTTT.

CDR3 DNA sequence: TGTGCCAGCAGCCTCGACAGGGGCGTAGGTCGCTACACCTTC. Translating it yields CASSLDRGVGRYTF. The chain uses TRBV5-6 and TRBJ1-2; 8 bases line up with TRBD1. The CDR3 is 14 residues long. CDR1 and CDR2 (germline): SGHDT, YYEEEE. The V gene end was trimmed by 4 bases and the J gene end by 9 bases; junction bases not matched to a gene: 11.

The rearrangement links TRBV6-5 to TRBJ2-1, with TRBD2 matching 14 bases. V was clipped by 6 bases and J by 10 bases; unmatched bases: 8. The CDR3 consists of 15 residues. Looked up from germline, CDR1 is MNHEY and CDR2 is SVGAGI. This CDR3 is CASSPTSGRGSEQFF. CDR3 in DNA: TGTGCCAGCAGCCCGACTAGCGGGAGGGGGTCAGAGCAGTTCTTC.

This clone has more than one count but fewer than ten. The chain is built from TRBV2 and TRBJ1-5, with D maybe TRBD1 (6 bases). Germline-derived CDR1 and CDR2 are SNHLY and FYNNEI. Trimming cost V 0 bases and J 5 bases, with 17 bases left between them. This CDR3 is built from 17 residues. CDR3 residues: CASSEARGAGEDQPQHF. In nucleotides, the CDR3 is TGTGCCAGCAGTGAAGCGAGAGGGGCAGGGGAAGATCAGCCCCAGCATTTT.

The chain couples TRBV6-5 to TRBJ1-3; D possibly corresponds to TRBD1 (5 bases). CDR1 and CDR2 from the germline V gene are MNHEY and SVGAGI. Trimming cost V 6 bases and J 0 bases, with 12 bases left between them. The CDR3 loop spans 15 amino acids. The CDR3 nucleotides are TGTGCCAGCAGGATGACAGAAGACTCTGGAAACACCATATATTTT. Protein sequence: CASRMTEDSGNTIYF.

V usage is TRBV24-1 and J usage is TRBJ2-2, with a weak D call TRBD1 (6 bases). Germline V CDR1 and CDR2: KGHDR, SFDVKD. This CDR3 is 13 amino acids long. Trimming removed 6 bases at V and 4 bases at J, with 8 bases between. Here the CDR3 DNA reads TGTGCCACCAGTTGGGGGCGCACCGGGGAGCTGTTTTTT. Translation gives CATSWGRTGELFF.

As for this clone: This same CDR3 is encoded by further DNA sequences in the sample. This sequence joins TRBV19 and TRBJ1-1; D is uncertain. CDR3 length: 15 residues. V was shortened by 1 base and J by 1 base, with 10 bases between the two germline ends. CDR1 is LNHDA and CDR2 is SQIVND in the germline V gene (reference sequence). The CDR3 bases are TGTGCCAGTAGTATAGGCGGCACCGGGAACACTGAAGCTTTCTTT. Translating it yields CASSIGGTGNTEAFF.